This entry lists 20 T cell receptor beta chains sequenced from one sample in a study of T cell responses to AZD1222 COVID-19 vaccine. Generated by immunoSEQ multiplex PCR, the TCRdb table keeps only in-frame clones and is missing some. The sample lists roughly 71,000 clones; around 84% were seen once. Here the sequenced sample was peripheral blood, taken on day 0 of AZD1222 vaccination. Receptors originate from an adult in good health.

V usage is TRBV3-1 (or the pseudogene TRBV3-2) and J usage is TRBJ2-5; D not resolved. This CDR3 is 16 amino acids long. V lost 0 bases and J 1 base, leaving 12 bases between the germline ends. The germline gives CDR1 LGHDT, CDR2 YNNKEL (reference sequence). The DNA for the CDR3 is TGTGCCAGCAGCCAAGACAGTGGGTGGGTCCAAGAGACCCAGTACTTC. Translation: CASSQDSGWVQETQYF.

This clone was observed a handful of times. This chain connects TRBV3-1 (or the pseudogene TRBV3-2) to TRBJ1-3; D is unresolved. V lost 1 base to trimming and J lost 0 bases, with 4 bases between them. The CDR3 loop spans 14 amino acids. Germline V gene lookup returns CDR1 LGHDT and CDR2 YNNKEL (reference sequence). CDR3 loop: CASSQVDSGNTIYF. The CDR3 bases are TGTGCCAGCAGCCAAGTAGACTCTGGAAACACCATATATTTT.

The gene calls are TRBV5-5 and TRBJ1-2; D may be TRBD1 (5 bases). The CDR3 totals 14 residues. Trimming removed 0 bases at V and 4 bases at J, with 10 bases between. Germline loops: CDR1 SGHKS, CDR2 YYEKEE (reference sequence). The CDR3 DNA follows: TGTGCCAGCAGCTTGGTAGAGGGGTCCTATGGCTACACCTTC. Amino acid sequence: CASSLVEGSYGYTF. The whole variable domain, remainder taken from reference TRBV5-5 and TRBJ1-2, is DAGVTQSPTHLIKTRGQQVTLRCSPISGHKSVSWYQQVLGQGPQFIFQYYEKEERGRGNFPDRFSARQFPNYSSELNVNALLLGDSALYLCASSLVEGSYGYTFGSGTRLTVV.

This clone was counted a few times. The chain combines TRBV30 with TRBJ1-2; D gene ambiguous. Between the trimmed V and J ends, which lost 2 bases and 8 bases, there was a span of 9 bases. The V gene's germline CDR1 is GTSNPN and CDR2 SVGIG (reference sequence). This CDR3 spans 11 amino acids. CDR3 amino acids: CAWSTPLGYTF. CDR3 bases: TGTGCCTGGAGTACCCCCCTAGGCTACACCTTC.

This rearrangement joins TRBV3-1 (or the pseudogene TRBV3-2) to TRBJ1-2; D not resolved. The V gene lost 4 bases and the J gene lost 5 bases, with 11 bases spanning the gap. Germline CDR1 and CDR2: LGHDT and YNNKEL (reference sequence). CDR3 size: 13 residues. The CDR3 sequence: CASSPTPPYGYTF. The DNA of the CDR3 is TGTGCCAGCAGCCCGACACCACCTTATGGCTACACCTTC.

The rearrangement links TRBV5-3 to TRBJ2-2, with 7 bases fitting TRBD1. TRBV5-3 is noted as an ORF with a role that remains uncertain. This CDR3 contains 17 residues. V gave up 5 bases and J gave up 1 base; unmatched junction bases: 11. CDR3 loop: CARRRQRQGENTGELFF. DNA for the CDR3: TGTGCCAGAAGGCGGCAGAGACAGGGAGAGAACACCGGGGAGCTGTTTTTT.

The rearrangement links TRBV7-9 to TRBJ1-4; D is ambiguous. The V gene lost 3 bases and the J gene lost 7 bases, with 18 bases spanning the gap. Germline loops: CDR1 SEHNR, CDR2 FQNEAQ (reference sequence). There are 16 residues in the CDR3. CDR3 coding DNA: TGTGCCAGCAGCTTGGCCCAAAGCTTAGGTGGTGAAAAACTGTTTTTT. Residues: CASSLAQSLGGEKLFF.

The V and J genes are TRBV5-3 and TRBJ1-2; D is uncertain. TRBV5-3 is an ORF for which the function is uncertain. The CDR3 loop spans 10 amino acids. Deletions cut 5 bases from V and 8 bases from J, with 7 bases between. The CDR3 spells CARRSHGYTF. CDR3 nucleotide sequence: TGTGCCAGAAGGTCTCACGGCTACACCTTC.

The genes are TRBV7-6 and TRBJ2-7, with D perhaps TRBD2 (5 bases). There are 13 residues in the CDR3. Deletions cut 4 bases from V and 7 bases from J, with 14 bases between. The germline V gene encodes CDR1 SGHVS and CDR2 FNYEAQ. CDR3 nucleotides: TGTGCCAGCAGCTCCAGCGGAATACGAGAGCAGTACTTC. It is translated as CASSSSGIREQYF.

This clone was observed a single time. The rearrangement links TRBV7-3 to TRBJ2-1; 8 bases are shared with TRBD1. This CDR3 spans 15 amino acids. Germline-derived CDR1 and CDR2 are SGHTA and FQGTGA. Unmatched junction bases numbered 5, after V lost 0 bases and J lost 7 bases. CDR3 amino acids: CASSLTDRARNEQFF. The CDR3 nucleotides read TGTGCCAGCAGCTTAACGGACAGGGCGCGGAATGAGCAGTTCTTC.

The CDR3 sequence: CASSLEREEDTQYF. CDR3 sequence (DNA): TGCGCCAGCAGCTTGGAAAGGGAGGAGGATACGCAGTATTTT. This chain joins TRBV5-1 and TRBJ2-3; D might be TRBD2 (6 bases). CDR3 size: 14 residues. With 0 bases removed from V and 6 bases from J, the gap between germline ends came to 11 bases. Germline CDR1 is SGHRS and CDR2 is YFSETQ.

This clone occurred once. The V call is TRBV11-2, the J call TRBJ2-2, with D possibly called TRBD1 or TRBD2 (6 bases each). Between the trimmed V and J ends, which lost 5 bases and 6 bases, there was a span of 16 bases. CDR1 and CDR2 (germline): SGHAT, FQNNGV. The CDR3 contains 15 residues. The chain's CDR3 is CASSPLGGAAGELFF. For the CDR3, the DNA is TGTGCCAGCAGCCCATTGGGGGGCGCGGCCGGGGAGCTGTTTTTT.

The V and J genes are TRBV24-1 and TRBJ1-2, with D possibly being TRBD1 (6 bases). The CDR3 totals 14 residues. CDR1 is KGHDR, CDR2 SFDVKD, per germline. The germline V and J ends were trimmed by 2 bases and 3 bases, with 9 bases remaining between them. The CDR3 bases are TGTGCCACCAGTGATTCAAGGGGGGACTATGGCTACACCTTC. Its translation: CATSDSRGDYGYTF.

This chain connects TRBV7-2 to TRBJ1-3, with D possibly matching TRBD1 (6 bases). Looked up from germline, CDR1 is SGHTA and CDR2 is FQGNSA. This CDR3 is built from 15 residues. V lost 3 bases and J lost 1, with 10 bases in between. The CDR3 DNA sequence: TGTGCCAGCAGCTTGGGGGGGCTGTCTGGAAACACCATATATTTT. Translated, it gives CASSLGGLSGNTIYF.

The V and J genes are TRBV2 and TRBJ1-4; a possible D gene is TRBD1 (6 bases). The CDR3 runs 12 residues. V was trimmed by 9 bases and J by 7 bases, leaving 12 bases between them. In germline, CDR1 is SNHLY, CDR2 FYNNEI. The CDR3 region is CASRTGFEKLFF. The CDR3 DNA follows: TGTGCCAGTAGAACAGGGTTTGAAAAACTGTTTTTT.

The chain employs TRBV21-1 and TRBJ1-1; the table's D call of TRBD1 was not tested on the DNA. TRBV21-1 is marked as a pseudogene. The CDR3 runs to 16 residues. CDR3: CASSKVSGTGGTEAFF. The DNA of the CDR3 is TGTGCCAGCAGCAAAGTTTCCGGGACAGGGGGAACTGAAGCTTTCTTT.

The rearrangement uses TRBV7-9 and TRBJ2-7, with D possibly matching TRBD1 (6 bases). V dropped 3 bases and J dropped 5 bases, with 14 bases sitting between them. The CDR3 loop spans 14 amino acids. The germline V gene encodes CDR1 SEHNR and CDR2 FQNEAQ (reference sequence). CDR3 loop: CASSFDRKNDEQYF. The CDR3 DNA reads as TGTGCCAGCAGCTTCGACAGGAAGAACGACGAGCAGTACTTC.

V is TRBV9 and J is TRBJ2-1; unclear D gene. This CDR3 region has 15 residues. The germline V gene encodes CDR1 SGDLS and CDR2 YYNGEE. The V end lost 0 bases, the J end lost 0 bases, and 7 bases lay between the germline ends. The DNA for the CDR3 is TGTGCCAGCAGCGTAGACTACAGCTCCTACAATGAGCAGTTCTTC. Residues: CASSVDYSSYNEQFF.

This sequence joins TRBV20-1 and TRBJ2-7; tentative D call: TRBD2 (6 bases). Between the trimmed V and J ends, which lost 3 bases and 3 bases, there was a span of 15 bases. The CDR3 has 14 residues. Germline assignment: CDR1 DFQATT and CDR2 SNEGSKA (reference sequence). The CDR3 spells CSASGTGLSYEQYF. CDR3 sequence (DNA): TGCAGTGCTAGTGGTACGGGACTCAGCTACGAGCAGTACTTC.

The J gene is TRBJ2-2, the V gene TRBV20-1; TRBD2 matches 10 bases. This CDR3 has 18 amino acids. Germline CDR1 DFQATT, CDR2 SNEGSKA (reference sequence). V lost 3 bases, J lost 1 base, and 11 bases stayed unmatched. DNA for the CDR3: TGCAGTGCTAGTCTATCTAGCGGGGGACTTATGAACACCGGGGAGCTGTTTTTT. The encoded protein is CSASLSSGGLMNTGELFF.